This T cell receptor beta chain emerged from a study of blood T cell repertoires in COVID-19 (dated by TCRdb to about 2020). A note on the overall study: Collaborator samples came from the United States, Italy and Spain and covered acute and convalescent phases of COVID-19. The dataset comprised deeply sampled blood TCRbeta repertoires from subjects exposed to, actively infected with, or recovered from COVID-19. The samples were drawn from two sources: the first 160 participants of the ongoing ImmuneRACE study, and fewer than 1,500 subjects contributed by 6 global collaborators. The prospective study material was composed of cDNA or gDNA derived from T cells, B-cell-depleted T cells, or PBMCs. The repertoires were made available in a free public database intended to serve as a resource for research on the immune response to SARS-CoV-2. Where HLA class I and class II types were available, the types were taken from metadata supplied by the sample provider, not from assay-based typing. The sample metadata nearly always contained a de-identified subject ID, COVID-19 status, age in years and sex. Study-level results and caveats: Clinical and demographic metadata were provided uncurated, with the amount varying by source and participant.

As to this clone: The specificity of this receptor is unknown. No much larger clone is present one base from it, and per-base qualities are unavailable.

TCRbeta CDR3 regions were amplified from genomic DNA by means of the immunoSEQ Assay, a bias-controlled multiplex PCR. The authors' analysis ran thus. Nucleated cell counts per sample were estimated from amplification of reference gene primers within the assay. To quantify the absolute abundance of each unique TCRbeta CDR3 rearrangement, sequence reads were collapsed and filtered. For each sample, productive Simpson clonality was calculated as the square root of Simpson's diversity index over productive rearrangements. TCRdb carries this immuneACCESS record with in-frame sequences only. Its versions omit some clonotypes, under half of them owing to an unresolved V gene in the studies checked, with the rest unexplained. D and trimming come from the DNA, and the V and J calls and clone size come from that table. This sample is represented by about 480,000 clones; 87% of them were singletons. Over 1.5% of the sample is in the top ten clones.

In the prospective study, participants were about 18 to 100 years old, resided in approximately 25 geographic areas of the United States, and were enrolled through a virtual design. To assign participants to cohorts, the prospective study relied on clinical history that participants themselves reported in a screening survey and a study questionnaire. In the prospective study, whole blood, serum and a nasopharyngeal or oropharyngeal swab were collected from each participant by mobile phlebotomists. Prospective study participants could optionally give additional blood draws and questionnaires over a roughly 2-month period. Blood samples from the prospective study were shipped frozen or at room temperature prior to DNA extraction. CDR1 and CDR2, per the germline V gene, are SGDLS and YYNGEE. The CDR3 spans 18 residues, from the cysteine through the phenylalanine. The DNA shown is the 54-base CDR3, in frame from base 1. Here V drops 0 bases and J drops 0 bases, and the junction holds 4 bases not matched to any gene.

Material: PBMCs or T cells enriched from blood (not recorded which). Recombination linked TRBV9 to TRBJ2-2; TRBD2 agrees with 11 junctional bases. The clonotype originates from a woman aged 18-30 years with acute COVID-19. DNA sequence: TGTGCCAGCAGCGTAGGCTTAGCGGGGGGGACGAACACCGGGGAGCTGTTTTTT. Its protein product is CASSVGLAGGTNTGELFF.